Reported below is one T cell receptor beta chain. Unmatched junction bases numbered 4, after V lost 2 bases and J lost 5 bases. Germline V gives CDR1 MNHEY, CDR2 SMNVEV (reference sequence). This CDR3 is built from 15 residues. Profiled with immunoSEQ multiplex PCR; TCRdb holds only in-frame clones, not every one. The sample lists about 380,000 clones, roughly 94% seen once, with about 0.02% in the top ten. The sample originates from a study of shared T cell receptors in the human thymus. Specimen: thymocytes. This clonotype was sampled from a human donor. The V gene is TRBV27, the J gene TRBJ2-3; 10 nucleotides line up with TRBD1. The CDR3 is CASSLLDRGIDTQYF. As DNA, the CDR3 is TGTGCCAGCAGTTTACTGGACAGGGGGATAGATACGCAGTATTTT.